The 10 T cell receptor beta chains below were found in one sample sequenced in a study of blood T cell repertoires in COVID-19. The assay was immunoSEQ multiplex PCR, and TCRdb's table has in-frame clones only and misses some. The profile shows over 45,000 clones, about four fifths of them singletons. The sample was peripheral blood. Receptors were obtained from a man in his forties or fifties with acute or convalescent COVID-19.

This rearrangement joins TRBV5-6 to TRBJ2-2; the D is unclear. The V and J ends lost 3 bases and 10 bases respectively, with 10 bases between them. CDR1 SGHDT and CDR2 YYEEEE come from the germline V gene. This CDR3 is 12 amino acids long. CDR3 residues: CASSSSFSELFF. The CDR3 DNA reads TGTGCCAGCAGCTCTTCCTTCTCGGAGCTGTTTTTT.

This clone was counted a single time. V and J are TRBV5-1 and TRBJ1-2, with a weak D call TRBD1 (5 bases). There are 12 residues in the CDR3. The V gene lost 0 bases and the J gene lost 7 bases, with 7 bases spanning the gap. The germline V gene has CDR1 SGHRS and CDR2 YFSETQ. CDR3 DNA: TGCGCCAGCAGCTTGGCGCAGGGTGGCTACACCTTC. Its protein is CASSLAQGGYTF.

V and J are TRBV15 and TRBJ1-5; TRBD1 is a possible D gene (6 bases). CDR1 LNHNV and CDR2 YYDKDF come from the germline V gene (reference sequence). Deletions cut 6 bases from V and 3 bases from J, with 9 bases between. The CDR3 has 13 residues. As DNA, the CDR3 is TGTGCCACCAGTCAGGGGAACAATCAGCCCCAGCATTTT. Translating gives CATSQGNNQPQHF.

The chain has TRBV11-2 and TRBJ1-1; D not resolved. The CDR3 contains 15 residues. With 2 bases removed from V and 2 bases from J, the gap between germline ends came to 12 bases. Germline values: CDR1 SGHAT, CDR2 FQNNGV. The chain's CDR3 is CASSLNWGGNTEAFF. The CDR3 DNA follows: TGTGCCAGCAGCTTAAACTGGGGAGGCAACACTGAAGCTTTCTTT.

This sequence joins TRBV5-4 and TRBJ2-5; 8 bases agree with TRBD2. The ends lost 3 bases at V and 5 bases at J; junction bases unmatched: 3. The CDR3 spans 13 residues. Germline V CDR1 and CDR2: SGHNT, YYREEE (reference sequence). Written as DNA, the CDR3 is TGTGCCAGCAGCTCGGGGGGGCGCGAGACCCAGTACTTC. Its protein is CASSSGGRETQYF.

CDR3 nucleotide sequence: TGTGCCACCTCCACCGGAGGGAATGAGCAGTTCTTC. Protein sequence: CATSTGGNEQFF. V gene TRBV24-1 combines with J gene TRBJ2-1; tentative D call: TRBD2 (6 bases). The CDR3 contains 12 residues. CDR1 is KGHDR and CDR2 is SFDVKD in the germline V gene. Trimming removed 9 bases at V and 7 bases at J, with 12 bases between.

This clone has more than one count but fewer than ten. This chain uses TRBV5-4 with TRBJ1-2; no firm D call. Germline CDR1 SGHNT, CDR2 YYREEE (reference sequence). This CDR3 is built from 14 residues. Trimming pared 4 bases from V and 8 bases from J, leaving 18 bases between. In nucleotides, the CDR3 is TGTGCCAGCAGCCCCCAACGGGTCCCACTCGGCTACACCTTC. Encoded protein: CASSPQRVPLGYTF.

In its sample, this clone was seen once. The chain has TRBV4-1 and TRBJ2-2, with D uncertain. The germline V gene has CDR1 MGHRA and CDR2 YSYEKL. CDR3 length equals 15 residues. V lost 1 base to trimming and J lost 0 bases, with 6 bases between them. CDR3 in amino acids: CASSQGSANTGELFF. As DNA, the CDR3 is TGCGCCAGCAGCCAAGGCAGCGCGAACACCGGGGAGCTGTTTTTT.

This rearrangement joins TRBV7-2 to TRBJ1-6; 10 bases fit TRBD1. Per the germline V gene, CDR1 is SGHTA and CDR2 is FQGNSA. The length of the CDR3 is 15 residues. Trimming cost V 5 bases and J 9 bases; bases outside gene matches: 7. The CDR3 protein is CASSPQGQGTSPLHF. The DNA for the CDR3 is TGTGCCAGCAGCCCTCAGGGACAGGGGACTTCACCCCTCCACTTT.

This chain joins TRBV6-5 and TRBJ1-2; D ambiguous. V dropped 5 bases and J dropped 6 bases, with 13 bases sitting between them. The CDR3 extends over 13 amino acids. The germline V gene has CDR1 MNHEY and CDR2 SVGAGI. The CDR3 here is CASSLTRLNGYTF. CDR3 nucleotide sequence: TGTGCCAGCAGTCTAACGAGGTTAAATGGCTACACCTTC.